Shown below are 14 T cell receptor beta chains from a single sample sequenced in a study of cytomegalovirus exposure and HLA in healthy donors. PCR employed 60 Vbeta and 13 Jbeta primers. Profiled with immunoSEQ multiplex PCR; TCRdb holds only in-frame clones, not every one. The data show approximately 160,000 clones, with about 77% seen just once and approximately 7% held by the top ten. Material for sequencing was PBMCs. Source of these receptors: a male donor in good health and CMV-seropositive.

Only one count was recorded for this clone. This sequence joins TRBV5-6 and TRBJ2-3, with TRBD2 matching over 7 bases. Germline CDR1 reads SGHDT; CDR2 reads YYEEEE. The CDR3 spans 14 residues. V dropped 3 bases and J dropped 3; count of bases not matched to a gene: 4. Written as DNA, the CDR3 is TGTGCCAGCAGCTCTACGGGGGGAACAGATACGCAGTATTTT. This codes for CASSSTGGTDTQYF.

V gene TRBV4-1 combines with J gene TRBJ1-4; possibly TRBD1 for D (5 bases). The CDR3 is 11 amino acids. Trimming took off 8 bases at V and 10 bases at J, with 11 bases between the two ends. From germline, CDR1 is MGHRA and CDR2 YSYEKL. CDR3 region: CASAGGGKLFF. For the CDR3, the DNA is TGCGCCAGCGCGGGGGGAGGAAAACTGTTTTTT.

This clone has just a few counts. The rearrangement uses TRBV2 and TRBJ1-3, with D possibly matching TRBD1 (5 bases). V dropped 10 bases and J dropped 2 bases, with 15 bases sitting between them. The germline CDR1 and CDR2 sequences are SNHLY and FYNNEI. CDR3 length equals 14 residues. In nucleotides, the CDR3 is TGTGCCACCACAGACAGTCCTCCTGGAAACACCATATATTTT. Protein sequence: CATTDSPPGNTIYF.

The genes are TRBV7-3 and TRBJ2-2; 16 positions match TRBD2. Germline CDR1 SGHTA, CDR2 FQGTGA. V gave up 3 bases and J gave up 5 bases; unmatched junction bases: 9. CDR3 length: 19 residues. The CDR3 spells CASSFPGLAGGPGTGELFF. CDR3 bases: TGTGCCAGCAGCTTCCCGGGACTAGCGGGGGGGCCGGGTACCGGGGAGCTGTTTTTT.

The genes are TRBV4-1 and TRBJ2-3; TRBD1 might be the D (6 bases). CDR1 is MGHRA and CDR2 is YSYEKL in the germline V gene. Trimming stripped 1 base from V and 2 bases from J, with 13 bases between. The CDR3 loop spans 16 amino acids. The CDR3 loop is CASSQGGRGNTDTQYF. CDR3 DNA sequence: TGCGCCAGCAGCCAAGGAGGTAGGGGGAACACAGATACGCAGTATTTT.

J is TRBJ2-7 and V is TRBV6-1; tentatively, D is TRBD2 (6 bases). V lost 1 base to trimming and J lost 7 bases, with 14 bases between them. This CDR3 has 14 residues. Germline values: CDR1 MNHNS, CDR2 SASEGT. CDR3 in DNA: TGTGCCAGCAGTGAAGGCGGGACCTCAGAGGAGCAGTACTTC. Translating gives CASSEGGTSEEQYF.

As to this clone: The sample carries other DNA sequences with the same CDR3. V gene TRBV18 combines with J gene TRBJ2-5; TRBD1 might be the D (5 bases). Per germline, CDR1 KGHSH and CDR2 LQKENI. V gave up 1 base and J gave up 5 bases, with 5 bases separating them. The CDR3 runs to 12 residues. The CDR3 protein is CASSPQGETQYF. As DNA, the CDR3 is TGTGCCAGCTCACCACAGGGGGAGACCCAGTACTTC.

The J gene is TRBJ2-7, the V gene TRBV27; D is unresolved. The ends were cut back, 3 bases at V and 5 bases at J, with 17 bases in the middle. The length of the CDR3 is 15 residues. CDR1 MNHEY and CDR2 SMNVEV come from the germline V gene (reference sequence). The DNA of the CDR3 is TGTGCCAGCAGTTTCCTCAAAGAAAAAGAGAACGAGCAGTACTTC. This translates into CASSFLKEKENEQYF.

V and J are TRBV11-2 and TRBJ1-1; possibly TRBD1 for D (6 bases). The CDR3 loop spans 12 amino acids. Germline values: CDR1 SGHAT, CDR2 FQNNGV. V lost 10 bases and J 8 bases, leaving 17 bases between the germline ends. The CDR3 region is CATQWTDREAFF. The CDR3 region has the DNA TGTGCCACACAGTGGACAGACAGGGAAGCTTTCTTT.

The CDR3 reads CASSLDPAGGPTDTQYF. CDR3 nucleotide sequence: TGTGCCAGCAGCTTAGATCCGGCGGGGGGGCCAACAGATACGCAGTATTTT. The rearrangement links TRBV7-6 to TRBJ2-3; 9 bases fit TRBD2. Germline V gene lookup returns CDR1 SGHVS and CDR2 FNYEAQ. V shed 1 base and J 3 bases; nucleotides not matched to a gene: 8. The CDR3 totals 17 residues.

This sequence joins TRBV5-1 and TRBJ2-5; 9 nucleotides agree with TRBD1. The CDR3 runs to 15 residues. After removal of 4 bases from V and 1 base from J, the junction contained 5 bases not matched to a gene. Looked up from germline, CDR1 is SGHRS and CDR2 is YFSETQ. Written as DNA, the CDR3 is TGCGCCAGCAGCGGTACAGGGGGCACCCAAGAGACCCAGTACTTC. This translates into CASSGTGGTQETQYF.

CDR3 coding DNA: TGTGCCAGCAGCTCCCCCTACTACAATCAGCCCCAGCATTTT. Protein sequence: CASSSPYYNQPQHF. This sequence joins TRBV5-8 and TRBJ1-5, with D hard to call. The CDR3 is made up of 14 amino acids. Germline CDR1 SGHTS, CDR2 YDEGEE. V dropped 3 bases and J dropped 3 bases, with 10 bases sitting between them.

V and J are TRBV30 and TRBJ2-1, with 9 nucleotides matching TRBD2. The CDR3 is made up of 14 amino acids. CDR1 GTSNPN and CDR2 SVGIG come from the germline V gene (reference sequence). Trimming removed 3 bases from V and 8 bases from J; junction bases left unmatched: 8. This CDR3 is CAWSRGGAGHEQFF. In nucleotides, the CDR3 is TGTGCCTGGAGCCGCGGGGGGGCCGGGCATGAGCAGTTCTTC.

The V gene is TRBV30, the J gene TRBJ1-2; 7 bases are shared with TRBD1. This CDR3 is 14 amino acids long. J lost 7 bases, V lost 3 bases, and 11 bases had no gene match. Germline V gene data show CDR1 as GTSNPN and CDR2 as SVGIG (reference sequence). CDR3 nucleotide sequence: TGTGCCTGGAGACGCTCCCCGACAGGGATTGGCTACACCTTC. It codes for CAWRRSPTGIGYTF.